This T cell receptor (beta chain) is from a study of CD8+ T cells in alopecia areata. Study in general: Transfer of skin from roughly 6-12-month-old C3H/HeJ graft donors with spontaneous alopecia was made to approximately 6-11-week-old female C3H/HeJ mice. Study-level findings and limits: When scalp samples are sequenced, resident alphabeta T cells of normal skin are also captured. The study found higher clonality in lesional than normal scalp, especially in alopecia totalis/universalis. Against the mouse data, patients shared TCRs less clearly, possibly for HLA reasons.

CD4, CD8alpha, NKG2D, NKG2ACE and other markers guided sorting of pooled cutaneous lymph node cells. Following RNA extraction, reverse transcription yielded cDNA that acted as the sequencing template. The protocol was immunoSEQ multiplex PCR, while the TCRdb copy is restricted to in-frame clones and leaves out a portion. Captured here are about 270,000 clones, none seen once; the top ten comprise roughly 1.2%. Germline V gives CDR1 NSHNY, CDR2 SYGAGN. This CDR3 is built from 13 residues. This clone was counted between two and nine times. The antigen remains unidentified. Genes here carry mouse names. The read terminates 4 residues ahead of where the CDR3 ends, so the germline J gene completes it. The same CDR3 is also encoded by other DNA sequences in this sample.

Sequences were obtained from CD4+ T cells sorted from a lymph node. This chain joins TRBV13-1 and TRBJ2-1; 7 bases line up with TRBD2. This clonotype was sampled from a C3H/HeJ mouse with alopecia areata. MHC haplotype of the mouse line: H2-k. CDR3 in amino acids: CASSDLGGAEQFF. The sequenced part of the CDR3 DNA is TGTGCCAGCAGTGATTTGGGGGGAGCT.